This entry describes one TCR beta chain. Source study methods: Estimation of nucleated cell counts relied on the amplification of reference gene primers. Generated by immunoSEQ multiplex PCR, the TCRdb table keeps only in-frame clones and is missing some. The DNA was the basis for D and trimming; V, J and clone size are from that table. The sample yields approximately 100,000 clones, roughly 87% seen once. The sample originates from a study of blood T cell repertoires in COVID-19. Background on the study: T cells, B-cell-depleted T cells, or PBMCs provided the cDNA or gDNA that served as material.

Germline V lookup: CDR1 SGHRS, CDR2 YFSETQ. Trimming stripped 1 base from V and 0 bases from J, with 11 bases between. CDR3 length: 16 residues. The rearrangement uses TRBV5-1 and TRBJ1-3, with D unresolved. Material for sequencing was peripheral blood. This clonotype was obtained from a woman aged 55-70 years with acute or convalescent COVID-19. The CDR3 bases are TGCGCCAGCAGCTTGATGTCATCGAGCTCTGGAAACACCATATATTTT. Translating it yields CASSLMSSSSGNTIYF.